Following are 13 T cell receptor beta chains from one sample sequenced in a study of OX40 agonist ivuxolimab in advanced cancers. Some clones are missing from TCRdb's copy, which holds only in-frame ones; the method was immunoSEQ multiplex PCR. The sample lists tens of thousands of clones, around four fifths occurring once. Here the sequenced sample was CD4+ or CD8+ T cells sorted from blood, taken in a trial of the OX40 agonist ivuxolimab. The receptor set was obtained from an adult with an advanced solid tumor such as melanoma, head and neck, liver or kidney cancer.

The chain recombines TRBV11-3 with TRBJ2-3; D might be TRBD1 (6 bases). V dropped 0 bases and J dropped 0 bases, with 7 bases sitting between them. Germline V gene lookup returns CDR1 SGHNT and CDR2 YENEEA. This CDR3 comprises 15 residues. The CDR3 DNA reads TGTGCCAGCAGCTTAGATGGACAGAGCACAGATACGCAGTATTTT. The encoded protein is CASSLDGQSTDTQYF.

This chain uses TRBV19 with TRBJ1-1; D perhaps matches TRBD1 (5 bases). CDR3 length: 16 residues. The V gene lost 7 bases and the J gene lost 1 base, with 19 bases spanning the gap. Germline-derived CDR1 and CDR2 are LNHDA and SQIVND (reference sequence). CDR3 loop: CASIRVLNQGNTEAFF. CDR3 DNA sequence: TGTGCCAGTATCAGGGTCCTCAACCAAGGGAACACTGAAGCTTTCTTT.

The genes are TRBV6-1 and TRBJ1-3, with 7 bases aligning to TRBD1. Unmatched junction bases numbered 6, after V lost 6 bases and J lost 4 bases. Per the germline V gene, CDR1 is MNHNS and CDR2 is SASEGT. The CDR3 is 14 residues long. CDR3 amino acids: CASRPTGPGNTIYF. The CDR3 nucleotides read TGTGCCAGCAGACCGACAGGGCCGGGAAACACCATATATTTT.

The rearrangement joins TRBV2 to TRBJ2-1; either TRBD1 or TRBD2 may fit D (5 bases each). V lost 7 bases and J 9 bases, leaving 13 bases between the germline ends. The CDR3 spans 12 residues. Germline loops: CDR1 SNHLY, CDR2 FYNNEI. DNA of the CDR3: TGTGCCAGCATTGTAGGGACGGGTGAGCAGTTCTTC. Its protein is CASIVGTGEQFF.

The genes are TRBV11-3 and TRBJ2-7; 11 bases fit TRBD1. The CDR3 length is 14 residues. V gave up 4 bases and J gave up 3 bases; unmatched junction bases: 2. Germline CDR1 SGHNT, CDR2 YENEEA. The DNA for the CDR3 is TGTGCCAGCAGCTCCGGGACAGGGGGCTACGAGCAGTACTTC. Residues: CASSSGTGGYEQYF.

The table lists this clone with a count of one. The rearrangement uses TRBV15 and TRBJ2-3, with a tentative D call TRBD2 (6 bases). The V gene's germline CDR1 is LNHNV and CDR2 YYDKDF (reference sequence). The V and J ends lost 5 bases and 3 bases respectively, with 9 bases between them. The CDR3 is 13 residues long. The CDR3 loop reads CATSGGLTDTQYF. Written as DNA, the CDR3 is TGTGCCACCAGCGGGGGACTTACAGATACGCAGTATTTT.

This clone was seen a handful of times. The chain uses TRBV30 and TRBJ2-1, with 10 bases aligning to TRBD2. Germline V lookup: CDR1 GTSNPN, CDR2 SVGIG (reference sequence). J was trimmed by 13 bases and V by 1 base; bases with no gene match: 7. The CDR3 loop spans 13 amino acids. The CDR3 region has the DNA TGTGCCTGGAGTGGGTCTAGCGGGGGCGACCAGTTCTTC. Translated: CAWSGSSGGDQFF.

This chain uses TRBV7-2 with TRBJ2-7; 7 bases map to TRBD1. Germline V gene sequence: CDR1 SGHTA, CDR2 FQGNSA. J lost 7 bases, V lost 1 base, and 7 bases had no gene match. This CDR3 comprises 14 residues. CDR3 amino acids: CASSLDRGYGEQYV. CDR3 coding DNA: TGTGCCAGCAGCTTAGACAGGGGATACGGGGAGCAGTACGTC.

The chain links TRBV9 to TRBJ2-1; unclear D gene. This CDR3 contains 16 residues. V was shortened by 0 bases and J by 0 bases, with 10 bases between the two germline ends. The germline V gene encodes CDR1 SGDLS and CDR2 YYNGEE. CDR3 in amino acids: CASSVGRASSYNEQFF. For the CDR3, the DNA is TGTGCCAGCAGCGTAGGCCGGGCGAGCTCCTACAATGAGCAGTTCTTC.

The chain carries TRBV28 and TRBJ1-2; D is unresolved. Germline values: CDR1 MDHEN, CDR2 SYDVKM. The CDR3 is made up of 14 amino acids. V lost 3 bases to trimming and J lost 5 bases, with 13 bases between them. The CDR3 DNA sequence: TGTGCCAGCAGTTTCGGACTGACGCCTTATGGCTACACCTTC. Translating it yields CASSFGLTPYGYTF.

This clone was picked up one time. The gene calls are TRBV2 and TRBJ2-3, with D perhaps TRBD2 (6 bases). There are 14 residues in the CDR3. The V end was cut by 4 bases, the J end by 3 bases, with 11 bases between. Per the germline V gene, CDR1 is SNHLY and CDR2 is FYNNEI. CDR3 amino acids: CASSVGLTTDTQYF. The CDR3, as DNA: TGTGCCAGCAGTGTTGGACTAACTACAGATACGCAGTATTTT.

CDR3 region: CASSLAGANYGYTF. CDR3 DNA sequence: TGTGCCAGCAGCTTGGCGGGGGCTAACTATGGCTACACCTTC. The V gene is TRBV5-4, the J gene TRBJ1-2, with a possible D match to TRBD1 (5 bases). Trimming removed 0 bases from V and 0 bases from J, with 6 bases in between. The germline V gene has CDR1 SGHNT and CDR2 YYREEE (reference sequence). CDR3 size: 14 residues.

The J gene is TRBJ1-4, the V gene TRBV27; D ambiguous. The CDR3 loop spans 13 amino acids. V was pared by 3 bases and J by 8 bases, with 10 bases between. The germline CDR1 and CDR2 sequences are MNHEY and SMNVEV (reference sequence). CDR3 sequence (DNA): TGTGCCAGCAGTTTTCGGGAGAGCGAAAAACTGTTTTTT. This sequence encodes CASSFRESEKLFF.